This TCR beta chain was sequenced for a study of blood T cell repertoires in COVID-19 (TCRdb year 2020). Regarding the complete study: Collaborator samples came from the United States, Italy and Spain and covered acute and convalescent phases of COVID-19. The material from the prospective study consisted of cDNA or gDNA derived from T cells, B-cell-depleted T cells, or PBMCs. Subjects who had been exposed to COVID-19, were actively infected with it, or had recovered from it provided the deeply sampled blood TCRbeta repertoires that made up the dataset. The repertoires were made available in a free public database intended to serve as a resource for research on the immune response to SARS-CoV-2. The samples were drawn from two sources: the first 160 participants of the ongoing ImmuneRACE study, and fewer than 1,500 subjects contributed by 6 global collaborators. Nearly every sample came with metadata listing a de-identified subject ID, COVID-19 status, age in years and sex. Where HLA class I and class II types were available, the types were taken from metadata supplied by the sample provider, not from assay-based typing.

What the research found in general, with its limitations: How much clinical and demographic metadata was included differed by source and by participant, and the metadata was provided uncurated.

Participants in the prospective study were enrolled through a virtual design, were aged roughly 18 to 90 years, and lived in roughly 25 United States geographic areas. To assign participants to cohorts, the prospective study relied on clinical history that participants themselves reported in a screening survey and a study questionnaire. In the prospective study, whole blood, serum and a nasopharyngeal or oropharyngeal swab were collected from each participant by mobile phlebotomists. Over an approximately two-month period, participants in the prospective study had the option of providing additional blood draws and questionnaires. Before DNA extraction, prospective study blood samples were shipped either frozen or at room temperature. TCRbeta CDR3 regions were amplified from genomic DNA by means of the immunoSEQ Assay, a bias-controlled multiplex PCR. The authors' analysis ran thus. Nucleated cell counts per sample were estimated from amplification of reference gene primers within the assay. Sequence reads were collapsed and filtered to measure the absolute abundance of every unique TCRbeta CDR3 rearrangement. For each sample, productive Simpson clonality was calculated as the square root of Simpson's diversity index across productive rearrangements. TCRdb took this table from immuneACCESS and kept in-frame rearrangements with V and J called. Such tables lack part of the clones; where checked against another copy, unresolved V genes explain under half of the gap, and the rest is unexplained. Clonal size and the V and J genes are those of that table, whereas D and trimming came from the DNA. This sample lists about 260,000 clones; approximately 88% were detected once. The leading ten clones occupy around 1.2% of the sample.

To note about this clone: This receptor's antigen is unknown. No base-level quality is on record; no much larger clone is a single base apart.

The germline V gene (reference sequence) yields SGHKS for CDR1 and YYEKEE for CDR2. V lost 0 bases and J lost 5 bases, and the count of bases not matched to a germline gene is 5. From its cysteine to its phenylalanine, the CDR3 spans 14 amino acids. Just CDR3 DNA is preserved here, 42 bases in frame from base 1. The sequenced material came from PBMCs or T cells enriched from blood (not recorded which). The chain is made from TRBV5-5 and TRBJ2-7, with 7 junctional bases fitting TRBD2. The receptor comes from a woman between 40 and 50 years old with acute COVID-19. The sequence in DNA is TGTGCCAGCAGCTTGGCGGGAGGTCTAAACGAGCAGTACTTC. Translated, this is CASSLAGGLNEQYF.